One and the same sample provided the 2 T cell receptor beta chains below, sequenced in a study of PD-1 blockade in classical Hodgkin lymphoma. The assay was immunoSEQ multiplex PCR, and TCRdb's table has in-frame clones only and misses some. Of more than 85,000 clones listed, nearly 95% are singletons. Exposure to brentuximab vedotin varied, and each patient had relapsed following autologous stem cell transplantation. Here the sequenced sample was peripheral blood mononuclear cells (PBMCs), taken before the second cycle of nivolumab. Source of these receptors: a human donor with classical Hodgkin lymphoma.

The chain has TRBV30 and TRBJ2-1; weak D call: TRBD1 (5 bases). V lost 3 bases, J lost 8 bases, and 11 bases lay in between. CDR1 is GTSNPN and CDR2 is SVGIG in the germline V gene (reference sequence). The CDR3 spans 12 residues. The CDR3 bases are TGTGCCTGGAGGCGGAAAGGGGATGAGCAGTTCTTC. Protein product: CAWRRKGDEQFF.

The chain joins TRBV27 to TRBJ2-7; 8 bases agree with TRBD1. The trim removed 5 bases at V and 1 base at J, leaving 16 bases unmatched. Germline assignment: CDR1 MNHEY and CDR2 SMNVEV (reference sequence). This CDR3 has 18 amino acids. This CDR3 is CASSRPGTGLGGSYEQYF. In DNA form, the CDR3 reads TGTGCCAGCAGTCGTCCCGGGACAGGTTTGGGGGGTTCCTACGAGCAGTACTTC.